This T cell receptor beta chain stems from a study of human T cells and chemical hapten exposure. Background on the study: 2% DPC was applied to about 2 cm by about 2 cm of upper inner arm skin for sensitization.

TCRdb passed the RACE reads through MiXCR, listing each CDR3 protein once. The profile shows 330,000 or so distinct CDR3 sequences, about 6% of them singletons. CDR1 is MNHEY and CDR2 is SVGAGI in the germline V gene. V shed 10 bases and J 6 bases; nucleotides not matched to a gene: 15. The CDR3 runs 16 residues. Regarding time point: patch test 2, 6 weeks after DPC sensitization. Treatment in this sample: therapeutic diphenylcyclopropenone sensitization with weekly scalp DPC. Each patch-test visit's blood sample preceded patch application. This clonotype was detected ten times or more. Its specificity is unknown. Study findings and constraints: Controls had significantly fewer large CDR3 similarity clusters than were formed by expanded TCRs.

This receptor was taken from a woman under 30 with alopecia areata. Some clones in this sample may be carry-over from other donors' samples. The chain combines TRBV6-5 with TRBJ2-1, with 10 bases that match TRBD2. The source material was whole blood, sampled in connection with sensitization to the hapten diphenylcyclopropenone (DPC). CDR3 nucleotides: TGTGCCACCCAGACTAGCGGGCAAAATCCCTCCAATGAGCAGTTCTTC. This sequence encodes CATQTSGQNPSNEQFF.